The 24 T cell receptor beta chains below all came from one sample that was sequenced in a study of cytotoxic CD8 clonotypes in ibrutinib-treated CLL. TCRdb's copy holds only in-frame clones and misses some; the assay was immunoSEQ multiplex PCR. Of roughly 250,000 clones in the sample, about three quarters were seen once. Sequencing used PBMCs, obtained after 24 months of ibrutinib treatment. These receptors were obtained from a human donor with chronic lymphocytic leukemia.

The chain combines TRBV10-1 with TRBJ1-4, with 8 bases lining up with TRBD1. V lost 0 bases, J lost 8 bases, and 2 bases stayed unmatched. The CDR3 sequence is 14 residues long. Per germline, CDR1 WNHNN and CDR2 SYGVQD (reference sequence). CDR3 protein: CASSESQGDEKLFF. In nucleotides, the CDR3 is TGCGCCAGCAGTGAGTCACAGGGGGACGAAAAACTGTTTTTT.

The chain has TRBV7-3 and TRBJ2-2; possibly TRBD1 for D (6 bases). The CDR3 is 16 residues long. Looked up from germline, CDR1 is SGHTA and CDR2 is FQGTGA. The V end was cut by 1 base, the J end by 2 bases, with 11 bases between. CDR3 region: CASSLMAGTNTGELFF. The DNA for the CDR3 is TGTGCCAGCAGCTTAATGGCCGGGACAAACACCGGGGAGCTGTTTTTT.

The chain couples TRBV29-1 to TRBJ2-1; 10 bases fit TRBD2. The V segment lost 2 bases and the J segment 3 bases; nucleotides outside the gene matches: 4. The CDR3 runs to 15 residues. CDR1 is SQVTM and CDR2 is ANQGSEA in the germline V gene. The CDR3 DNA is TGCAGCGTTGAAAGCAGCGGGAGGGTCTACAATGAGCAGTTCTTC. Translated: CSVESSGRVYNEQFF.

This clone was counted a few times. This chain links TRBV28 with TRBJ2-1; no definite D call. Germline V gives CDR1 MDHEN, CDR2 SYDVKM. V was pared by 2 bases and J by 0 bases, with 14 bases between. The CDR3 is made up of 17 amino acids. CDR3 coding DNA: TGTGCCAGCAGTTTAGGTCTGGGCAGGAGCTCCTACAATGAGCAGTTCTTC. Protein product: CASSLGLGRSSYNEQFF. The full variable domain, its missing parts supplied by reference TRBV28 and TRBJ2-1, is DVKVTQSSRYLVKRTGEKVFLECVQDMDHENMFWYRQDPGLGLRLIYFSYDVKMKEKGDIPEGYSVSREKKERFSLILESASTNQTSMYLCASSLGLGRSSYNEQFFGPGTRLTVL.

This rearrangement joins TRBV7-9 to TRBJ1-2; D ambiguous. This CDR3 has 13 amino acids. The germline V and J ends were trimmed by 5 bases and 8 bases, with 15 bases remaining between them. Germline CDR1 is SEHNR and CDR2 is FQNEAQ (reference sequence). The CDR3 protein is CASSNTHSGGYTF. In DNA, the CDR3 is TGTGCCAGCAGCAACACCCATTCCGGGGGCTACACCTTC.

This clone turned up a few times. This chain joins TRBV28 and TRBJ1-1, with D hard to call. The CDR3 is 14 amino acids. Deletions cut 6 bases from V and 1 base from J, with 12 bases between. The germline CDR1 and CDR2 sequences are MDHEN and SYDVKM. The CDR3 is CASRGSNTNTEAFF. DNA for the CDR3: TGTGCCAGCAGAGGGAGCAATACGAACACTGAAGCTTTCTTT.

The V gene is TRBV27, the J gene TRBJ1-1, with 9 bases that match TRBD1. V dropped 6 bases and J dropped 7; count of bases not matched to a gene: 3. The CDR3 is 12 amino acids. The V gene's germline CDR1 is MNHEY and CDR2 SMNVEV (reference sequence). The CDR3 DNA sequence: TGTGCCAGCAGGGGACAGGGTAGTGAAGCTTTCTTT. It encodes CASRGQGSEAFF.

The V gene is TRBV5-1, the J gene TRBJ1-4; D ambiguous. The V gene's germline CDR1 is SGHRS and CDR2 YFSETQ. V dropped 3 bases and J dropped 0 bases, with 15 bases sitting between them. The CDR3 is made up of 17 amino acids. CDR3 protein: CASSSTGSHTTNEKLFF. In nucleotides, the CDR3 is TGCGCCAGCAGCTCTACCGGGTCCCACACAACTAATGAAAAACTGTTTTTT.

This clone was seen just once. DNA of the CDR3: TGCGCCAGCAGCCTCAGACCGGGGTCTGGGGCCAACGTCCTGACTTTC. Translation gives CASSLRPGSGANVLTF. The J gene is TRBJ2-6, the V gene TRBV4-3; weak D call: TRBD2 (5 bases). Per germline, CDR1 LGHNA and CDR2 YSLEER. CDR3 length equals 16 residues. The V gene lost 4 bases and the J gene lost 1 base, with 11 bases spanning the gap.

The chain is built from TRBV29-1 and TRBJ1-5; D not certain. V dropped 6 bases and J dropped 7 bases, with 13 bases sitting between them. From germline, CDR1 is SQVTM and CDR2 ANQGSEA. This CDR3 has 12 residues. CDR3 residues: CSVNEGGQPQHF. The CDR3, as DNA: TGCAGCGTCAACGAGGGAGGACAGCCCCAGCATTTT.

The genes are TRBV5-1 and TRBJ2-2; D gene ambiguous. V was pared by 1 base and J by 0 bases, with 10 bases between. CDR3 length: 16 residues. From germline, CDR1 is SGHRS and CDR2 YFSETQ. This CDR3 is CASSLTVHTNTGELFF. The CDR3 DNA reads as TGCGCCAGCAGCTTGACTGTACACACGAACACCGGGGAGCTGTTTTTT.

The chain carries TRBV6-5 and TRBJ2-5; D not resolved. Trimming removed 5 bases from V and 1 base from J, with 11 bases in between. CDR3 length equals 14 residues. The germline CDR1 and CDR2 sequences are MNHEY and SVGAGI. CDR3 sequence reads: CASSIRPAQETQYF. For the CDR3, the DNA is TGTGCCAGCAGTATCAGACCGGCCCAAGAGACCCAGTACTTC.

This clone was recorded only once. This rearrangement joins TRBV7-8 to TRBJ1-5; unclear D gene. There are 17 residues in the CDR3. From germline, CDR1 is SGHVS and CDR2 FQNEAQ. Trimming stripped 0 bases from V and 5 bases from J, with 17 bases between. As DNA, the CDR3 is TGTGCCAGCAGCTTAGCCACAGCTTTTATTCCTGATCAGCCCCAGCATTTT. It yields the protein CASSLATAFIPDQPQHF. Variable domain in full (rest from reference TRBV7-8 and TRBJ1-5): GAGVSQSPRYKVAKRGQDVALRCDPISGHVSLFWYQQALGQGPEFLTYFQNEAQLDKSGLPSDRFFAERPEGSVSTLKIQRTQQEDSAVYLCASSLATAFIPDQPQHFGDGTRLSIL.

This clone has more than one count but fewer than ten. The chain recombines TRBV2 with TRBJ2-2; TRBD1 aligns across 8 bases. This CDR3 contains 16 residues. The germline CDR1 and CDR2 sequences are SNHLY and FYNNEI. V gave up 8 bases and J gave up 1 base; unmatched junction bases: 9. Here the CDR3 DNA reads TGTGCCAGCGGGGCGGCAGGGGGCTTGAACACCGGGGAGCTGTTTTTT. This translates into CASGAAGGLNTGELFF.

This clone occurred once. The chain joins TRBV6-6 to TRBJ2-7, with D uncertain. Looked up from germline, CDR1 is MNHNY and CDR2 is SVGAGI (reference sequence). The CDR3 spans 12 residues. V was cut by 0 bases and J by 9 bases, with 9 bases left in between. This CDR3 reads CASSYSDPVQYF. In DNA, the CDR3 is TGTGCCAGCAGTTACTCGGATCCGGTGCAGTACTTC.

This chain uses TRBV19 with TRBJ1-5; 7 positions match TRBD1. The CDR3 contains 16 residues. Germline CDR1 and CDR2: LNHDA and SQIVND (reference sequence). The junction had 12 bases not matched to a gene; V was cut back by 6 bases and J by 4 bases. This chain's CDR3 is CASRQNDRAQNQPQHF. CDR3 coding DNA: TGTGCCAGTAGGCAAAACGACAGGGCCCAGAATCAGCCCCAGCATTTT.

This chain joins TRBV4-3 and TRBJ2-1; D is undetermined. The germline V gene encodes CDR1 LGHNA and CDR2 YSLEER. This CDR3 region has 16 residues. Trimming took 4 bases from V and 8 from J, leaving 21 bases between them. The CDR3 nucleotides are TGCGCCAGCAGCCCCTGGGAAGGACCCCCTGGCCATGAGCAGTTCTTC. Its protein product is CASSPWEGPPGHEQFF.

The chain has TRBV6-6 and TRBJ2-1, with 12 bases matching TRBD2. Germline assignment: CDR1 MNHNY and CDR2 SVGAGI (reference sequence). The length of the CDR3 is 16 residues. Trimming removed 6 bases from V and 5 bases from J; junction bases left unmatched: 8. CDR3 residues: CASSKPGLAGNNEQFF. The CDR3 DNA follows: TGTGCCAGCAGCAAACCCGGACTAGCGGGAAACAATGAGCAGTTCTTC.

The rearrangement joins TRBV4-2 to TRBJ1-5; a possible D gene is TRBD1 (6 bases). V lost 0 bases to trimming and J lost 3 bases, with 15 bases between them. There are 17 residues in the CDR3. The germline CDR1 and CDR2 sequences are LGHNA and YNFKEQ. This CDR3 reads CASSQDPTGAINQPQHF. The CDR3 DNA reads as TGTGCCAGCAGCCAAGATCCGACAGGTGCTATCAATCAGCCCCAGCATTTT.

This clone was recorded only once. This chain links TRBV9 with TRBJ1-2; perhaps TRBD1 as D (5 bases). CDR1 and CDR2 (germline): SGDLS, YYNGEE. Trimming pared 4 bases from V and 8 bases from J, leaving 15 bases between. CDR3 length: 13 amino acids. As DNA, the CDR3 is TGTGCCAGCAGCCCTTCGGGGGGAGGGGGCTACACCTTC. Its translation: CASSPSGGGGYTF. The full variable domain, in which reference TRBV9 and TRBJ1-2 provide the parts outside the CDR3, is DSGVTQTPKHLITATGQRVTLRCSPRSGDLSVYWYQQSLDQGLQFLIQYYNGEERAKGNILERFSAQQFPDLHSELNLSSLELGDSALYFCASSPSGGGGYTFGSGTRLTVV.

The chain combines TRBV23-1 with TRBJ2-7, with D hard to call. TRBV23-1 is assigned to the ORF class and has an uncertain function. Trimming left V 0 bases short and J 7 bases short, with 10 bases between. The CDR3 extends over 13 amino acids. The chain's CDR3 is CASSQSTEREQYF. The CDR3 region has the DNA TGCGCCAGCAGTCAATCTACGGAAAGAGAGCAGTACTTC.

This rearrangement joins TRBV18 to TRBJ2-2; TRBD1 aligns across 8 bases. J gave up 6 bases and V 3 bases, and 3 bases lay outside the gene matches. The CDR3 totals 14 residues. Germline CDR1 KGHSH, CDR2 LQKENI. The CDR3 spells CASSPQQGAGELFF. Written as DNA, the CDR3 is TGTGCCAGCTCACCCCAACAGGGGGCCGGGGAGCTGTTTTTT.

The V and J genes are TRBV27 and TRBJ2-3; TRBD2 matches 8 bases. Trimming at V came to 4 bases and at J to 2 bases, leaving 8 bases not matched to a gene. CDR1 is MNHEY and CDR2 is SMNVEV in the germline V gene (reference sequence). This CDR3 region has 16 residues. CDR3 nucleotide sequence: TGTGCCAGCAGTTCCCCTTTAGCGGGAATCACAGATACGCAGTATTTT. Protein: CASSSPLAGITDTQYF.

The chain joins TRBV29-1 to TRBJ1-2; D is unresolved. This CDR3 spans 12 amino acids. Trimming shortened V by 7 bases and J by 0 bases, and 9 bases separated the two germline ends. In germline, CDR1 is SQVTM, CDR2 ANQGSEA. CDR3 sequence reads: CSDLGSNYGYTF. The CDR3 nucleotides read TGCAGCGACCTGGGGTCTAACTATGGCTACACCTTC. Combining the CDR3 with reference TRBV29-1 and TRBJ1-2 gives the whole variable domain SAVISQKPSRDICQRGTSLTIQCQVDSQVTMMFWYRQQPGQSLTLIATANQGSEATYESGFVIDKFPISRPNLTFSTLTVSNMSPEDSSIYLCSDLGSNYGYTFGSGTRLTVV.